Listed below are T cell receptor beta chains from one sample, sequenced in a study of a mutant IDH1 vaccine in newly diagnosed glioma. Method: immunoSEQ multiplex PCR; TCRdb's copy keeps in-frame clones and lacks some. The sample carries 25,000 to 35,000 clones, about 80% recorded once. The specimen was PBMCs, collected from a glioma patient treated with radiotherapy, temozolomide or both. These receptors came from a man in his thirties or forties with glioma. Each CDR3 is given with its conserved first and last residue. The D gene is left open where the match is weak. Size tells how often a clone was seen (once, few, many) or the class of an expanded clone, and some rows leave it out.

J gene | D gene | clone size | V gene | CDR3 DNA | CDR3 protein
TRBJ2-7 | NA | NA | TRBV29-1 | TGCAGCGGTAAAAACAGGGTCTACGAGCAGTACTTC | CSGKNRVYEQYF
TRBJ1-5 | NA | NA | TRBV14 | TGTGCCAGCAGCCAAGGTAGCAATCAGCCCCAGCATTTT | CASSQGSNQPQHF
TRBJ2-7 | NA | NA | TRBV28 | TGTGCCAGCAGTTTAAACAGGCCCTACGAGCAGTACTTC | CASSLNRPYEQYF
TRBJ2-1 | TRBD1 | NA | TRBV27 | TGTGCCAGCAGTGGGGACAGGTCTTACAATGAGCAGTTCTTC | CASSGDRSYNEQFF
TRBJ2-2 | NA | NA | TRBV4-2 | TGTGCCAGCAGCCTTCGACTAGAAGGGGAGCTGTTTTTT | CASSLRLEGELFF
TRBJ1-1 | TRBD1 | NA | TRBV28 | TGTGCCAGCAGTTTGTACAGGGGTAGCACTGAAGCTTTCTTT | CASSLYRGSTEAFF
TRBJ2-7 | TRBD2 | NA | TRBV27 | TGTGCCAGCAGTTTGCGAGCGGGAGGCTTAGGGACCTACGAGCAGTACTTC | CASSLRAGGLGTYEQYF
TRBJ1-6 | NA | NA | TRBV7-3 | TGTGCCAGCAGCCCGACAGCGGGGCATAATTCACCCCTCCACTTT | CASSPTAGHNSPLHF
TRBJ1-1 | NA | NA | TRBV19 | TGTGCCAGTAATCCAGGGGTGAGGGACACTGAAGCTTTCTTT | CASNPGVRDTEAFF
TRBJ2-7 | NA | few | TRBV28 | TGTGCCAGCTCCCACGGCTACGAGCAGTACTTC | CASSHGYEQYF
TRBJ1-1 | TRBD1 | NA | TRBV13 | TGTGCCAGCAGCGAGGCCGGACAGGTGAACACTGAAGCTTTCTTT | CASSEAGQVNTEAFF